This entry concerns a single T cell receptor beta chain. The sample originates from a study of patients and donors after allogeneic stem cell transplantation. TCRdb reanalysed the RT-PCR reads using MiXCR and keeps one entry per CDR3 protein. The repertoire holds about 110,000 distinct CDR3 sequences, with approximately 40% as singletons. This CDR3 contains 14 residues. Germline V gene data show CDR1 as SGHDT and CDR2 as YYEEEE. V was cut by 1 base and J by 0 bases, with 8 bases left in between. The source material was blood, either unsorted or a sorted T cell fraction (not recorded which). This receptor was identified in a human donor who was either an allogeneic HSCT recipient or a stem cell or donor lymphocyte infusion donor (not recorded which). It is not recorded whose cells these are; they may come from a transplant donor. The chain has TRBV5-6 and TRBJ2-7, with D uncertain. The CDR3 DNA sequence: TGTGCCAGCAGCTTGACCCAGGCCTCCTACGAGCAGTACTTC. Translating it yields CASSLTQASYEQYF.